This TCR beta chain was found in a study of blood T cells in healthy people across ages. The study's findings and limits: The study regarded diversity estimates from one million T cells as underestimates.

This clonotype was seen many times. What it binds is unknown. After removal of 3 bases from V and 4 bases from J, the junction contained 5 bases not matched to a gene. This CDR3 region has 16 residues. Germline CDR1 reads LGHDT; CDR2 reads YNNKEL (reference sequence). A second about 6 to 12 cycle PCR used barcoded and J-beta primers. TCRdb ran MiXCR on the 5' RACE reads and lists one entry per CDR3 protein. The table includes some 1.1 million distinct CDR3 sequences, 35% to 45% detected once. The genes are TRBV3-1 and TRBJ2-1; TRBD1 matches at 11 bases. The receptor was derived from a man younger than 35 in good health. The sample consisted of blood. CDR3 sequence reads: CASSHMGQGGYNEQFF. The CDR3 region has the DNA TGTGCCAGCAGCCACATGGGACAGGGGGGGTACAATGAGCAGTTCTTC.